These T cell receptor beta chains were read from a single sample in a study of Graves' ophthalmopathy and Graves' hyperthyroidism. TCRdb fed the multiplex PCR reads into MiXCR, producing one record per CDR3 protein. The table includes about 600,000 distinct CDR3 sequences, roughly 40% detected once. Sequenced material: peripheral blood or thyroid tissue (not recorded which). These receptors originate from an adult man with Graves' hyperthyroidism. Both conserved end residues are part of each CDR3. Fields, in order: clone size, D gene, J gene, V gene, CDR3 DNA, CDR3 protein. D genes are given only for firm matches. Expanded clones get a size class; other rows say once, few or many, or leave the size out.

>.|TRBD1|TRBJ2-7|TRBV13
TGTGCCAGCAGCTTAGCCAGACAGGGGGCCCTCCACGAGCAGTACTTC
CASSLARQGALHEQYF
>many|.|TRBJ2-7|TRBV5-1
TGCGCCAGCAGCGGGGGGAGCACCGTAAACTACGAGCAGTACTTC
CASSGGSTVNYEQYF
>many|TRBD1|TRBJ1-6|TRBV7-2
TGTGCCAGCAGCCGAAGACAGGGTAATTCACCCCTCCACTTT
CASSRRQGNSPLHF
>many|.|TRBJ1-1|TRBV15
TGTGCCACCAGCAGCGATCCGAACACTGAAGCTTTCTTT
CATSSDPNTEAFF
>.|TRBD1|TRBJ1-2|TRBV7-2
TGTGCCAGCAGATTGACAGGGTATGGCTACACCTTC
CASRLTGYGYTF
>.|TRBD1|TRBJ2-7|TRBV2
TGTGCCAGCAGTGAGGGGACAGGGGTCTACGAGCAGTACTTC
CASSEGTGVYEQYF
>.|TRBD2|TRBJ2-7|TRBV20-1
TGCAGTGCCGGGACTAGCGGATACGAGCAGTACTTC
CSAGTSGYEQYF
>few|.|TRBJ2-7|TRBV20-1
TGCAGTGCTCATTCAGGACAGAATTCCTACGAGCAGTACTTC
CSAHSGQNSYEQYF
>many|.|TRBJ1-5|TRBV20-1
TGCAGTGCTAGAGTTTCTGTAGGCAGGAGCAATCAGCCCCAGCATTTT
CSARVSVGRSNQPQHF
>once|TRBD1|TRBJ2-7|TRBV24-1
TGTGCTACCAGTGAAACCGGGACAGGGGAAGGGTACTTC
CATSETGTGEGYF
>many|TRBD1|TRBJ1-1|TRBV19
TGTGCCAGTAGTATACCTGGGGCAGGGGGCGGAAAAACTGAAGCTTTCTTT
CASSIPGAGGGKTEAFF
>.|.|TRBJ1-6|TRBV7-2
TGTGCCAGCAGCTCCGGGACTAGCGGAAATTCACCCCTCCACTTT
CASSSGTSGNSPLHF
>once|.|TRBJ2-2|TRBV12-3/TRBV12-4
TGTGCCAGCAGCCCTTACGACGGAATACTCACCGGGGAGCTGTTTTTT
CASSPYDGILTGELFF
>.|.|TRBJ2-3|TRBV29-1
TGCAGCGTTGAAGATCGCGGCGGGACCAGACCAGATACGCAGTATTTT
CSVEDRGGTRPDTQYF
>once|.|TRBJ2-5|TRBV7-2
TGTGCCAGCAGCTTAGATTGGGGGAAAGCTCAGCCCCAGTACTTC
CASSLDWGKAQPQYF
>few|.|TRBJ1-4|TRBV30
TGTGCCTGTCAGGGAGAGGCGGAAAAACTGTTTTTT
CACQGEAEKLFF
>many|TRBD1|TRBJ1-5|TRBV6-5
TGTGCCAGCGGGGACAGGGGTCTTGGTCAGCCCCAGCATTTT
CASGDRGLGQPQHF
>.|.|TRBJ1-5|TRBV7-2
TGTGCCAGCAGCCAAATCGGGTCCCAGCATTTT
CASSQIGSQHF
>.|.|TRBJ1-5|TRBV2
TGTGCCAGCAGTAGACAGAATTTGGTACAACATTTT
CASSRQNLVQHF
>many|TRBD1|TRBJ1-2|TRBV20-1
TGCAGTGCTCAGGAGGGGACAGTTGGTAACTATGGCTACACCTTC
CSAQEGTVGNYGYTF
>.|.|TRBJ2-5|TRBV12-3/TRBV12-4
TGTGCCAGTCGAGGGGTAGTAGGGGCACCCCCCCAGGAGACCCAGTACTTC
CASRGVVGAPPQETQYF
>.|.|TRBJ1-4|TRBV6-5
TGTGCCAGCCGATCCGGACTCTCCGGGGAAAAACTGTTTTTT
CASRSGLSGEKLFF
>few|TRBD1|TRBJ1-2|TRBV3-1
TGTGCCAGCAGCCATCGGACAGGAGGATATGGCTACACCTTC
CASSHRTGGYGYTF
>many|TRBD1|TRBJ1-6|TRBV5-1
TGCGCCAGCAGCCCGGCGGACAGGGGTGGTAATTCACCCCTCCACTTT
CASSPADRGGNSPLHF
>many|.|TRBJ1-3|TRBV2
TGTGCCTCGGAGCCTAGCCTCTCTGGAAACACCATATATTTT
CASEPSLSGNTIYF
>.|.|TRBJ2-2|TRBV9
TGTGCCAGCTCCCTTTCGGCCGGGGGGAACACCGGGGAGCTGTTTTTT
CASSLSAGGNTGELFF
>.|.|TRBJ2-7|TRBV7-9
TGTGCCAGCGCCGGAGGGGGGGACTACGAGCAGTACTTC
CASAGGGDYEQYF
>.|.|TRBJ1-1|TRBV7-6
TGTGCCAGCAGCTCGTCGGGGTCCCCGCCTGAAGCTTTCTTT
CASSSSGSPPEAFF
>.|.|TRBJ1-2|TRBV19
TGTGCCAGTAGTATAGGAACTCCCGACAGAGTCACTACTAACTATGGCTACACCTTC
CASSIGTPDRVTTNYGYTF
>.|.|TRBJ1-5|TRBV5-5
TGCGCCAGCAGCTCGGGACTAGCGGGGCGACTTCAGGAGACCCAGCATTTT
CASSSGLAGRLQETQHF
>.|.|TRBJ1-5|TRBV5-1
TGCGCCAGCAGCCAGACTACAGGGAGCAATCAGCCCCAGCATTTT
CASSQTTGSNQPQHF
>many|TRBD1|TRBJ1-6|TRBV7-4
TGTGCCAGCAGCTTCAGGGGGCAGGGATCACCCCTCCACTTT
CASSFRGQGSPLHF